This is a list of T cell receptor beta chains from one sample in a study of OX40 agonist ivuxolimab in advanced cancers. The method was immunoSEQ multiplex PCR; TCRdb's version includes in-frame clones alone and lacks a portion of them. The sample has 71,000 or so clones, more than 85% seen once. The sample in question was CD4+ or CD8+ T cells sorted from blood, obtained in a trial of the OX40 agonist ivuxolimab. The receptors shown here come from an adult with an advanced solid tumor such as melanoma, head and neck, liver or kidney cancer. CDR3s include the opening cysteine and the closing phenylalanine or tryptophan. The D gene is left open where the match is weak. Size tells how often a clone was seen (once, few, many) or the class of an expanded clone, and some rows leave it out.

v_call	clone_size	j_call	d_call	cdr3_nt	cdr3_aa
TRBV19	.	TRBJ1-1	.	TGTGCCAGTAGGAGAATAGGGGCTGAAGCTTTCTTT	CASRRIGAEAFF
TRBV30	.	TRBJ2-2	TRBD1	TGTGCCTGGGGACAGGGGAGCACCGGGGAGCTGTTTTTT	CAWGQGSTGELFF
TRBV7-2	.	TRBJ1-5	TRBD1	TGTGCCAGCAGCTTAGTAGAGGACAGGGGTCAGCCCCAGCATTTT	CASSLVEDRGQPQHF
TRBV6-5	.	TRBJ2-7	.	TGTGCCAGCAGTTACTCAGAAATCGGGTCATACGAGCAGTACTTC	CASSYSEIGSYEQYF
TRBV6-6	.	TRBJ1-5	.	TGTGCCAGCAGTCCGGGCAGGGGCAGGGATCAGCCCCAGCATTTT	CASSPGRGRDQPQHF
TRBV19	.	TRBJ2-1	.	TGTGCCAGTAGCCCGGCACGGGTTTCCTACAATGAGCAGTTCTTC	CASSPARVSYNEQFF
TRBV5-4	.	TRBJ2-7	.	TGTGCCAGCAGCTTAGGGGGTGTGAATTACGAGCAGTACTTC	CASSLGGVNYEQYF
TRBV11-2	.	TRBJ2-6	.	TGTGCCAGCAGCCCGTCTAGCTACTCTGGGGCCAACGTCCTGACTTTC	CASSPSSYSGANVLTF
TRBV11-2	.	TRBJ2-3	TRBD2	TGTGCCAGCAGCTTAGGGACTAGCGGGAGTGGGGGTGTAGATACGCAGTATTTT	CASSLGTSGSGGVDTQYF
TRBV28	once	TRBJ1-3	TRBD1	TGTGCCAGCAGTTCCCAACAGGGGGCGCGGGGAAACACCATATATTTT	CASSSQQGARGNTIYF
TRBV7-2	.	TRBJ2-1	TRBD2	TGTGCCAGCAAAGGAAGTAGCGGGAGGTTCTATGAGCAGTTCTTC	CASKGSSGRFYEQFF
TRBV9	once	TRBJ2-1	.	TGTGCCAGCAGCTCAGGGACCGTATCCTACAATGAGCAGTTCTTC	CASSSGTVSYNEQFF
TRBV6-5	.	TRBJ2-5	.	TGTGCCGGCAGTCACGGGCCTCGACCGGAGACCCAGTACTTC	CAGSHGPRPETQYF
TRBV6-5	.	TRBJ2-7	.	TGTGCCAGCAGTCCCCCACAGGGATCATACGAGCAGTACTTC	CASSPPQGSYEQYF
TRBV5-1	.	TRBJ2-1	TRBD1	TGCGCCAGCAGCTTACAGGGGGAAGAGCAGTTCTTC	CASSLQGEEQFF
TRBV30	.	TRBJ1-1	.	TGTGCCTGGAGTCTGACAGCTCGGACTGAAGCTTTCTTT	CAWSLTARTEAFF
TRBV7-9	once	TRBJ2-5	TRBD2	TGTGCCAGCAGCTTATTAGCGGGAGTGGGAGAGACCCAGTACTTC	CASSLLAGVGETQYF
TRBV7-8	.	TRBJ2-2	.	TGTGCCAGCAGCTTAGCGCTTAAAGCCGGGGAGCTGTTTTTT	CASSLALKAGELFF
TRBV5-8	.	TRBJ2-1	TRBD1	TGTGCCAGCAGCTTGAGGACAGGGTCCTACAATGAGCAGTTCTTC	CASSLRTGSYNEQFF
TRBV6-5	.	TRBJ1-3	.	TGTGCCAGCAGTTACTCAGTACCCAACTCTGGAAACACCATATATTTT	CASSYSVPNSGNTIYF
TRBV28	.	TRBJ1-6	.	TGTGCCAGCAGTTTAGCCCAACAGGATAACTTTTCACCCCTCCACTTT	CASSLAQQDNFSPLHF
TRBV28	.	TRBJ1-5	.	TGTGCCAGCAGTGCCCACCATCAGCCCCAGCATTTT	CASSAHHQPQHF
TRBV6-1	.	TRBJ2-7	TRBD1	TGTGCCAGCAGCAGGACAGGGGGCACCTACGAGCAGTACTTC	CASSRTGGTYEQYF
TRBV19	few	TRBJ2-1	TRBD2	TGTGCCAGTAGTTCAGCTAGCGGGAGAATAAATGAGCAGTTCTTC	CASSSASGRINEQFF
TRBV4-3	.	TRBJ1-1	TRBD1	TGCGCCAGCAGCCAAAGATGGCCTCAGGGGGCGAAAGCTTTCTTT	CASSQRWPQGAKAFF
TRBV5-1	.	TRBJ2-1	.	TGCGCCAGCAGCCCACCCATGGGTGAGCAGTTCTTC	CASSPPMGEQFF
TRBV19	.	TRBJ1-5	TRBD1	TGTGCCAGTAGTCCCCGGGACAGCTACAATCAGCCCCAGCATTTT	CASSPRDSYNQPQHF
TRBV6-5	.	TRBJ2-7	TRBD2	TGTGCCAGCAGTTACGCCCGTCAAAGCGGGAGTTACGAGCAGTACTTC	CASSYARQSGSYEQYF
TRBV7-2	.	TRBJ2-4	TRBD2	TGTGCCAGCAGCTTAGGCTCTAGCGCCCCGGGGGGTAAAAACATTCAGTACTTC	CASSLGSSAPGGKNIQYF
TRBV13	.	TRBJ1-1	TRBD1	TGTGCCAGCAGCTCGACAGGGATTGAAGCTTTCTTT	CASSSTGIEAFF
TRBV19	few	TRBJ1-2	TRBD1	TGTGCCAGTAGTAGGACAGGGGGCGCGGGATCTATCTATGGCTACACCTTC	CASSRTGGAGSIYGYTF
TRBV2	.	TRBJ2-3	.	TGTGCCAGCAGCCCCGGGACTGTGGATACGCAGTATTTT	CASSPGTVDTQYF
TRBV11-2	.	TRBJ2-3	.	TGTGCCAGCAGCCTCTCGCGCGGCACAGATACGCAGTATTTT	CASSLSRGTDTQYF
TRBV28	.	TRBJ2-3	TRBD2	TGTGCCAGCAGTTCCATAGCGGGAGGCACAGATACGCAGTATTTT	CASSSIAGGTDTQYF
TRBV7-9	once	TRBJ2-7	.	TGTGCCAGCAGCTTACGGACCTACGAGCAGTACTTC	CASSLRTYEQYF
TRBV19	.	TRBJ2-2	TRBD1	TGTGCCAGTAGGCGGACAGGACGATCCACCGGGGAGCTGTTTTTT	CASRRTGRSTGELFF
TRBV14	.	TRBJ1-2	.	TGTGCCAGCAGCCACAGAGGAAAAAGCTATGGCTACACCTTC	CASSHRGKSYGYTF
TRBV6-4	.	TRBJ2-7	TRBD1	TGTGCCAGCAGTGACACTATCCGGGACAGGCAGTACTTC	CASSDTIRDRQYF
TRBV6-5	once	TRBJ1-2	.	TGTGCCAGCAGTTACTCGCAGGCTAACTATGGCTACACCTTC	CASSYSQANYGYTF
TRBV28	.	TRBJ2-3	.	TGTGCCAGCAAGGGGGGCGTCACAGAGGGGACGCAGTATTTT	CASKGGVTEGTQYF
TRBV7-2	.	TRBJ2-7	TRBD1	TGTGCCAGCAGCTTGCAGGGACAGGGTATTCACGAGCAGTACTTC	CASSLQGQGIHEQYF
TRBV5-4	.	TRBJ1-2	.	TGTGCCAGCAGCTTCCCCGACAACTATGGCTACACCTTC	CASSFPDNYGYTF
TRBV18	.	TRBJ2-7	TRBD2	TGTGCCAGCTCACCGGACCAGCGGGAGGGCGAGCAGTACTTC	CASSPDQREGEQYF
TRBV11-2	.	TRBJ2-5	TRBD2	TGTGCCAGCAGCCTGGGACTACAAGAGACCCAGTACTTC	CASSLGLQETQYF
TRBV7-9	.	TRBJ1-5	.	TGTGCCAGCAGCGCATCCGGGCCTATCAATCAGCCCCAGCATTTT	CASSASGPINQPQHF
TRBV6-6	.	TRBJ1-5	.	TGTGCCAGCACCAGGCGGGGAAGCAATCAGCCCCAGCATTTT	CASTRRGSNQPQHF
TRBV7-3	few	TRBJ2-2	.	TGTGCCAGCAGCGATCAGGAGTACGGGGAGCTGTTTTTT	CASSDQEYGELFF
TRBV7-2	once	TRBJ2-3	.	TGTGCCAGCAGCCCTCTGGGGGTGGAGGGAGATACGCAGTATTTT	CASSPLGVEGDTQYF
TRBV7-6	.	TRBJ2-3	TRBD2	TGTGCCAGCAGCTTACAGGGAATTGGAGCGGGGCTCACAGATACGCAGTATTTT	CASSLQGIGAGLTDTQYF
TRBV7-2	.	TRBJ2-1	TRBD2	TGTGCCAGCAGAAGAAATAGCGGGAGCTCCTACAATGAGCAGTTCTTC	CASRRNSGSSYNEQFF
TRBV30	.	TRBJ1-1	TRBD1	TGTGCCTGGTCACAGGGGGTACCTGAAGCTTTCTTT	CAWSQGVPEAFF
TRBV27	.	TRBJ2-1	TRBD2	TGTGCCAGCAGTTTTGGTACTAGCGGGAGGGTTGAGCAGTTCTTC	CASSFGTSGRVEQFF
TRBV5-1	.	TRBJ2-5	.	TGCGCCAGCAGCTTGAGTCGGGGGAACGTAGAGACCCAGTACTTC	CASSLSRGNVETQYF
TRBV5-8	.	TRBJ1-5	.	TGTGCCAGCAGCTTTCGCGGGCAGCCCCAGCATTTT	CASSFRGQPQHF
TRBV6-1	once	TRBJ2-7	.	TGTGCCAGCAGTGAAATGGGCGAGCAGTACTTC	CASSEMGEQYF
TRBV11-3	.	TRBJ2-3	TRBD1	TGTGCCAGCAGCTCGGGGCTCAGGGGGAAGACAGATACGCAGTATTTT	CASSSGLRGKTDTQYF
TRBV7-3	.	TRBJ2-3	TRBD2	TGTGCCAGCAGCTTGGGACTAGGAATCACAGATACGCAGTATTTT	CASSLGLGITDTQYF
TRBV30	.	TRBJ1-4	.	TGTGCCGGGGGCAGGGGAGGTGAAAAACTGTTTTTT	CAGGRGGEKLFF
TRBV6-5	.	TRBJ1-4	.	TGTGCCAGCAGTTATGGACGGATGAATGAAAAACTGTTTTTT	CASSYGRMNEKLFF
TRBV28	.	TRBJ1-1	.	TGTGCCAGCAGTTCCCCGACAGGTATGAACACTGAAGCTTTCTTT	CASSSPTGMNTEAFF